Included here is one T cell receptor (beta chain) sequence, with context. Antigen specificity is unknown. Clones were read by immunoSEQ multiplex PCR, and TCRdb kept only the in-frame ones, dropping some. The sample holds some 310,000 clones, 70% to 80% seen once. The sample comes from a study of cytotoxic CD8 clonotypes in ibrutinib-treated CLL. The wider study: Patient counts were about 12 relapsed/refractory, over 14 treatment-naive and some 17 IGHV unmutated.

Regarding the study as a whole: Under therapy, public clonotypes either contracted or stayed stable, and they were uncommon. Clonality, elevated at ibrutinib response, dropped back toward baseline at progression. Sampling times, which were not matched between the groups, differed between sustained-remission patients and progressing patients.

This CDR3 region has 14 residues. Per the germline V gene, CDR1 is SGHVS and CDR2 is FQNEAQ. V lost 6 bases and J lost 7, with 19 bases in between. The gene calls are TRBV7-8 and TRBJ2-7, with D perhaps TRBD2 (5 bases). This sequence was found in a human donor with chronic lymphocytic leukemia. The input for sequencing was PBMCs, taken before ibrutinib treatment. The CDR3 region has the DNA TGTGCCAGCAGACGGACTCCGGGTCGGCGGGAGCAGTACTTC. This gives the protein CASRRTPGRREQYF.